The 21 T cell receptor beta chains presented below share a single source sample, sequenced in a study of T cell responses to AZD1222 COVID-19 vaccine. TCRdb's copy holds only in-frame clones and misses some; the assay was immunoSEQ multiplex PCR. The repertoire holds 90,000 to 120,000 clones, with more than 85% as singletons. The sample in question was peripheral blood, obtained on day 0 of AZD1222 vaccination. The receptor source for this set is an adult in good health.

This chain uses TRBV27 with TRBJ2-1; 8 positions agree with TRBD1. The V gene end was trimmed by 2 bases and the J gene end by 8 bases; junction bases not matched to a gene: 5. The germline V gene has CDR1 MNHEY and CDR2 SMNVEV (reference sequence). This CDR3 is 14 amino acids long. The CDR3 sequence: CASSLRTGRDEQFF. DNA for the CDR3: TGTGCCAGCAGTTTAAGGACAGGGCGGGATGAGCAGTTCTTC.

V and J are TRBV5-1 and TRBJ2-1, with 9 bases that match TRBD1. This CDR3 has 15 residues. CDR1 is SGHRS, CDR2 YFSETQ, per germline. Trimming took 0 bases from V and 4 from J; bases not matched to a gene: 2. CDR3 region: CASSLGQGGYNEQFF. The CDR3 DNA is TGCGCCAGCAGCTTGGGACAGGGGGGATACAATGAGCAGTTCTTC.

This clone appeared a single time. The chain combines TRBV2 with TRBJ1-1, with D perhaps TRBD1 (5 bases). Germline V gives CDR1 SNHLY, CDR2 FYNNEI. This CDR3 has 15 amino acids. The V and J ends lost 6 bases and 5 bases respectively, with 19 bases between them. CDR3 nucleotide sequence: TGTGCCAGCAGACTTGGGGATGGGGGGAGGACTGAAGCTTTCTTT. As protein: CASRLGDGGRTEAFF.

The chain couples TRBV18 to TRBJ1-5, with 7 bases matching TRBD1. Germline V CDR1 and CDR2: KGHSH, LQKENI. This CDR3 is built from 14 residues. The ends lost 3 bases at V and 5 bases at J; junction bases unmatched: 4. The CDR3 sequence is CASSPRDSDQPQHF. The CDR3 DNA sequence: TGTGCCAGCTCACCCAGGGACAGCGATCAGCCCCAGCATTTT.

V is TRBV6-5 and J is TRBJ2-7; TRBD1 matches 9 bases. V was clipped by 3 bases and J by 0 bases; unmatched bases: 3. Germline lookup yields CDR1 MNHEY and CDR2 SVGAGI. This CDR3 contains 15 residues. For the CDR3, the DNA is TGTGCCAGCAGTTATAACAGGGGGCACTCCTACGAGCAGTACTTC. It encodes CASSYNRGHSYEQYF.

CDR3 bases: TGTGCCAGCAGCTTATACCCAGGTTACGAGCAGTACTTC. This encodes CASSLYPGYEQYF. The chain combines TRBV7-2 with TRBJ2-7; D unclear. Germline loops: CDR1 SGHTA, CDR2 FQGNSA. The V end was cut by 2 bases, the J end by 4 bases, with 9 bases between. The CDR3 spans 13 residues. Combining the CDR3 with reference TRBV7-2 and TRBJ2-7 gives the whole variable domain GAGVSQSPSNKVTEKGKDVELRCDPISGHTALYWYRQSLGQGLEFLIYFQGNSAPDKSGLPSDRFSAERTGGSVSTLTIQRTQQEDSAVYLCASSLYPGYEQYFGPGTRLTVT.

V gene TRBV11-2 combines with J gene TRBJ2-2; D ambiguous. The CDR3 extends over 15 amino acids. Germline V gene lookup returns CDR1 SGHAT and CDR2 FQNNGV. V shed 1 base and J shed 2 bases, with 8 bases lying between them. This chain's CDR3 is CASSLVIQNTGELFF. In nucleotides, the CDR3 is TGTGCCAGCAGCTTAGTCATTCAAAACACCGGGGAGCTGTTTTTT.

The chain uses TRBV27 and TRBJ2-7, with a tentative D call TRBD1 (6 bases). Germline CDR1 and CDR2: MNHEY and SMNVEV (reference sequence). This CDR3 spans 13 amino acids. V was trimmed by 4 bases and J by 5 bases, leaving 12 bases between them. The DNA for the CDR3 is TGTGCCAGCAGTTCGAACAGGGCCAACGAGCAGTACTTC. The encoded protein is CASSSNRANEQYF.

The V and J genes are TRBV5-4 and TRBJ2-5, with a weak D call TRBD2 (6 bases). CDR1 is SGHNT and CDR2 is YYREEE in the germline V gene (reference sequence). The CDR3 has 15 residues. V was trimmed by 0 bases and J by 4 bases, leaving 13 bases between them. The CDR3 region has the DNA TGTGCCAGCAGCTTGGCGGGACTCGTAATAGAGACCCAGTACTTC. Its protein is CASSLAGLVIETQYF.

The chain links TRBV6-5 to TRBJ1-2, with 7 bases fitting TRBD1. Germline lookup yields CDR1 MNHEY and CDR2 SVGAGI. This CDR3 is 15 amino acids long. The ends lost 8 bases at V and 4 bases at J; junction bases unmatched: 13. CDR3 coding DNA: TGTGCCAGCGCGACAGGGTTTGCGAGCGGCTATGGCTACACCTTC. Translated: CASATGFASGYGYTF.

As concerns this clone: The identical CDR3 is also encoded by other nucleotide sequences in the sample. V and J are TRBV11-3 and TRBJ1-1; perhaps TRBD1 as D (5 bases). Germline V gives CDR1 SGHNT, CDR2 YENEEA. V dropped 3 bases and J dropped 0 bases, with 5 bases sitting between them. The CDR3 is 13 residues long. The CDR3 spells CASSLTVNTEAFF. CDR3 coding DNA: TGTGCCAGCAGCTTGACAGTGAACACTGAAGCTTTCTTT.

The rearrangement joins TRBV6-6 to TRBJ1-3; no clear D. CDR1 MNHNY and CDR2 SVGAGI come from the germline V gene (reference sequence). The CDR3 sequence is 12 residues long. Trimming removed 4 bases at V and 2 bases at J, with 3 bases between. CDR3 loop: CASSSAGNTIYF. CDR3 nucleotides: TGTGCCAGCAGTTCGGCTGGAAACACCATATATTTT.

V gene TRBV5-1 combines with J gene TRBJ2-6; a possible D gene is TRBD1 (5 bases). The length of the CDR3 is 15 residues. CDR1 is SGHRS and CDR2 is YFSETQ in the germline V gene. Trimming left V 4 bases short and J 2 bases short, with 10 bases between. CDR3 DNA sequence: TGCGCCAGCAGCCCCCCCAGGGCTGGGGCCAACGTCCTGACTTTC. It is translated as CASSPPRAGANVLTF.

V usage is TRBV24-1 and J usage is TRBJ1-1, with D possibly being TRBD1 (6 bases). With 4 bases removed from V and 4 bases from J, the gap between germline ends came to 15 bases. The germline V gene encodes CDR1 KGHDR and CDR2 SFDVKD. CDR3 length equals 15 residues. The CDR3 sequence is CATSEKQGLTTEAFF. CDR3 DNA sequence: TGTGCCACCAGTGAAAAACAGGGATTAACCACTGAAGCTTTCTTT.

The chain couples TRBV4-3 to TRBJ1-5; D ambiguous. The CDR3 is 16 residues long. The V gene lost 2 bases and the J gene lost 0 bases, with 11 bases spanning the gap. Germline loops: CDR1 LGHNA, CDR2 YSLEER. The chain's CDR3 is CASSQSGPSSNQPQHF. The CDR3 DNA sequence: TGCGCCAGCAGCCAAAGCGGACCCTCTAGCAATCAGCCCCAGCATTTT.

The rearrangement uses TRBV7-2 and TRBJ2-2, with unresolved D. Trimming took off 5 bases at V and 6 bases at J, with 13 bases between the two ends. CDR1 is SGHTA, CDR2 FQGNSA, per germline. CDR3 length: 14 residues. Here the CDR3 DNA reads TGTGCCAGCAGCCCAGACATCGGCCCCGGGGAGCTGTTTTTT. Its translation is CASSPDIGPGELFF.

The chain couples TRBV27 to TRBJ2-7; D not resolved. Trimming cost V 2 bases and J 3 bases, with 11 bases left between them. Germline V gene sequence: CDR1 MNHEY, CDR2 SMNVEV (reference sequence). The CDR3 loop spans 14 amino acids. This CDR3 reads CASSLRASDYEQYF. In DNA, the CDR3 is TGTGCCAGCAGTTTAAGAGCCAGCGACTACGAGCAGTACTTC.

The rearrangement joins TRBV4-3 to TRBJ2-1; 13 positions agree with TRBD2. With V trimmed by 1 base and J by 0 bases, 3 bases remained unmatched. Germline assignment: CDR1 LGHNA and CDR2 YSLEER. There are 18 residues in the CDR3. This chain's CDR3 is CASSQGTSGSFSYNEQFF. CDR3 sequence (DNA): TGCGCCAGCAGCCAAGGGACTAGCGGGAGTTTCTCCTACAATGAGCAGTTCTTC.

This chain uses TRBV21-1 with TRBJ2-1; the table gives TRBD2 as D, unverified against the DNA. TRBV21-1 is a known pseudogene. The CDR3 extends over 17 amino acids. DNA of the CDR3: TGTGCCAGCAGCAAAGGAGGGAGAGGGAGCCCCTACAATGAGCAGTTCTTC. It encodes CASSKGGRGSPYNEQFF.

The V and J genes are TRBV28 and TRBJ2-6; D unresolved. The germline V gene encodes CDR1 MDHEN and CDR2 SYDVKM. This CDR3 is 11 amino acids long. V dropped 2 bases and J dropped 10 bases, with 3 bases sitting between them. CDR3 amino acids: CASSLRNVLTF. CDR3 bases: TGTGCCAGCAGTTTAAGGAACGTCCTGACTTTC.

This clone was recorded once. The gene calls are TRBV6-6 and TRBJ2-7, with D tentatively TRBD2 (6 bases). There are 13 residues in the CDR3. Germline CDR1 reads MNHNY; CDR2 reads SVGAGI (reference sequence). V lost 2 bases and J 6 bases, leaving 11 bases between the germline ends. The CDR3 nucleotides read TGTGCCAGCAGTTACCCGGAGGGTTTCGAGCAGTACTTC. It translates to CASSYPEGFEQYF.